This T cell receptor (beta chain) was identified during a study of regulatory T cells in long-lasting Graves disease (dated by TCRdb to 2020 to 2022). Context from the whole study: In the newly diagnosed Graves' disease group, patients had been taking antithyroid drugs for less than 3 months. Peripheral blood TCR sequencing and RNA sequencing compared persistent Graves' disease patients with newly diagnosed Graves' disease patients. The study was registered as a clinical trial and conducted in China. A total of around 33 samples were covered by TCR sequencing, comprising around 13 persistent and approximately 20 newly diagnosed Graves' disease patients.

The time point label, as the study defines it: newly diagnosed GD, antithyroid drugs for less than 3 months. For both TCR sequencing and RNA sequencing, RNA was extracted from PBMCs in TRIzol. The diagnosis of Graves' disease was made according to American Thyroid Association guidelines. Patients for the study were recruited at an endocrinology department in Xi'an, China. Each patient gave 9 to 10 milliliters of peripheral blood, collected in an EDTA anticoagulant tube. Ficoll Paque Plus density gradient separation was used to isolate PBMCs, and no additional T cell sorting was done. An Agilent 2100 Bioanalyzer and agarose gel were used to assess RNA quality, and a NanoDrop 2000 was used to measure RNA concentration. Ten or more counts support this clonotype. Its antigen target is currently unknown. No per-base quality is available; no much larger clone lies one base away. Findings and caveats that apply to the study as a whole: Sequencing and analysis were limited to the TCR beta chain. Persistent patients shared more public clonotypes among themselves (around 3,000) than newly diagnosed patients did (nearly 1,000). Compared with newly diagnosed patients, persistent Graves' disease patients had lower TCR Shannon entropy and fewer highly expanded clones, which suggests clonal expansion. Peripheral blood alone was examined, since thyroid tissue, which constituted the primary lesion, could not be accessed. TRBV28, TRBJ1-2 and TRBJ2-5 were preferentially used in persistent disease, while TRBV20-1 and TRBJ2-1 were favored in newly diagnosed disease. The authors noted that the small sample size was a limitation that may lower accuracy.

To prepare the library, multiplex PCR was applied. The data were produced on an Illumina HiSeq 4000. TCR beta libraries were built with iRepertoire HTBI primers and Arm-PCR amplification of CDR3 regions. Before sequencing, the PCR products went through gel purification. The paper's data handling went like this. Gene usage analysis of CDR3 amino acid clonotypes relied on the 60 to 65 TRBV and 13 to 15 TRBJ segments identified across samples. COPE and FqMerger were used to merge the filtered high-quality paired reads into contigs. BLAST was used to align contigs to the IMGT TRBV, TRBD and TRBJ reference genes, and CDR3 was defined following IMGT. Highly expanded clones were defined as clonotypes with a frequency above 0.1%. Shannon entropy served as the measure of repertoire diversity, while the Gini coefficient captured V-J evenness. A clonotype found in more than one individual was treated as public. The public reads were run again by TCRdb, first through fastp at Q25 and then through MiXCR, and only productive beta chains were kept. Rows merge per CDR3 protein into single entries with the most common DNA and genes. The V and J calls reflect TCRdb's pipeline rather than the authors' work. Here the sample has some 240,000 distinct CDR3 sequences; approximately 18% occur a single time. Roughly 10% of the sample is in the top ten clones.

CDR1 and CDR2 (SQVTM, ANQGSEA) derive from the germline V gene. The CDR3 runs 12 residues from the cysteine to the phenylalanine. Only the CDR3 part of the read is kept: 36 bases, read in frame from the first base. V loses 6 bases at its end and J loses 4 bases; junction bases beyond the gene matches: 2. This sample also belongs to another study, concerning T cells in Graves' hyperthyroidism and ophthalmopathy. Taken from the second paper: Stable Graves' hyperthyroidism was defined as no progression to ophthalmopathy during 18 months of follow-up. Hyperthyroidism patients were newly diagnosed, had a disease duration of under 2 months, and were aged 18 to 65 years. Exclusion was applied to patients with uncontrolled infections, other autoimmune diseases, pregnancy or lactation. Diagnoses relied on clinical symptoms, serum thyroxine and TRAb, thyroid ultrasound and orbital computed tomography. For the first round of RT-PCR on the TCR CDR3, the HTBI primer set was used together with the Qiagen OneStep RT-PCR kit. Most expanded thyroid clonotypes (frequency above 0.001) were also found in blood, which suggests that blood repertoires may mirror thyroid immune responses. A model built on a 13 V-J signature distinguished ophthalmopathy from stable hyperthyroidism, reaching around 87% sensitivity and about 81% specificity in cross-validation and 80%/75% in testing. In validation, the model predicted progression to ophthalmopathy with approximately 71% sensitivity and roughly 75% specificity, a median of about six months before onset. TCR V-J signatures able to tell the groups apart were searched for in a discovery cohort of 90 to 100 patients, of whom more than 40 had Graves' ophthalmopathy and under 65 had stable Graves' hyperthyroidism. Prospective prediction of ophthalmopathy was tested in an independent validation cohort of 18 to 20 hyperthyroidism patients and 17 patients who later progressed to ophthalmopathy. For training and testing, the 110 or so patients in the discovery cohort were randomly divided in a 7:3 ratio. In addition, the study compared T-cell repertoires in thyroid tissue and in blood from several Graves' hyperthyroidism patients. Following sampling, methimazole starting at 30 mg daily was given to hyperthyroidism patients, and high-dose intravenous methylprednisolone was given to ophthalmopathy patients. The libraries were constructed in a second round of multiplex PCR and then size-selected and purified. Sequencing of the libraries was done on an Illumina HiSeq2000 using paired-end 100 bp reads. SOAPnuke was used to process the raw data, throwing out any read that contained adapters or uncalled bases, had a mean Phred below 15, or lacked an exact constant-primer or identifier match. High-quality paired reads were merged using COPE v1.2.5, and each unique nucleotide sequence was defined as a clonotype. MiTCR v1.1 was used to align clonotypes to the IMGT TRBV, TRBD and TRBJ reference segments. Analysis was restricted to V-J combinations with a frequency above 0.0001, which covered 99.2% of repertoires. A TCS score was defined as the ratio of F50 (clonal expansion) to E x V (chaos), with BLOSUM62-based TCRdist applied between CDR3 peptides within each V-J. Welch's t-statistics and random forest reduced around 510 V-J features to fewer than 15, which were used in a naive Bayes classifier (R e1071). No statistical method was used to fix the sample size in advance, and group allocation was not hidden from the investigators. The paper reports TCR Vbeta CDR3 sequencing of fewer than 150 peripheral blood samples: approximately 43 ophthalmopathy, under 80 hyperthyroidism and 17 progressor patients.

The clonotype was recovered from a woman aged 25 to 39 with Graves disease. Donor details come from another sample of the same person, matched by shared clones. Sequences were derived from peripheral blood mononuclear cells (PBMCs), sampled at new diagnosis, from a patient treated with antithyroid drugs. The V and J genes are TRBV29-1 and TRBJ2-5; 10 central nucleotides agree with TRBD2. The nucleotides are TGCAGCGTCGGGACTAGCGCAGAGACCCAGTACTTC. It codes for CSVGTSAETQYF.